This T cell receptor (beta chain) was captured in a study of T cell clones after liver transplantation. For the study at large: Tolerance: complete withdrawal held at least one year, liver enzymes staying within twice normal.

V lost 4 bases, J lost 3 bases, and 7 bases stayed unmatched. Per germline, CDR1 MDHEN and CDR2 SYDVKM. The CDR3 is 15 amino acids. TCRdb keeps only in-frame clones here, not all; method: immunoSEQ multiplex PCR. The table records 77,000 or so clones, over 70% of them present only once. Here the sequenced sample was CD4+ T cells from blood, taken 12 months after liver transplant. The clonotype originates from a human patient who received a liver transplant. The graft donor may have given rise to some T cells. This chain connects TRBV28 to TRBJ2-3; 7 nucleotides align to TRBD2. The CDR3, as DNA: TGTGCCAGCAGTTCCGGCGGGAGTGGTACAGATACGCAGTATTTT. Translated: CASSSGGSGTDTQYF.